This record looks at one T cell receptor (beta chain) sequence and its context. The data were obtained in a study of blood T cells in healthy people across ages. This CDR3 has 12 amino acids. The germline CDR1 and CDR2 sequences are GTSNPN and SVGIG (reference sequence). The ends were cut back, 4 bases at V and 6 bases at J, with 12 bases in the middle. A second PCR of about 6 to 11 cycles used a sample-barcoded 5' primer and a J-beta primer mix. CDR3-containing paired-end reads numbered at least 2.5 million in each sample. MiXCR, run by TCRdb on the 5' RACE reads, gives a single entry per CDR3 protein. Here the sample spans 650,000 to 1,000,000 distinct CDR3 sequences, 35% to 40% being singletons.

This clonotype was sampled from a man between 18 and 35 years old in good health. The V and J genes are TRBV30 and TRBJ1-2; D unclear. The sequenced sample was blood. DNA of the CDR3: TGTGCCTGGAATGCGGGCGGGGATGGCTACACCTTC. Protein sequence: CAWNAGGDGYTF.